The next 2 T cell receptor beta chains were all read from a single sample in a study of shared clonotypes between healthy human individuals. CD45RO-negative, CCR7-selected cells formed the naive CD8 fraction, which excluded terminally differentiated effector memory CD45RA+ cells. Data came from immunoSEQ multiplex PCR; TCRdb stores just in-frame clones and leaves some out. The profile shows fewer than 800,000 clones, about 91% of them singletons. The specimen sequenced was naive CD8+ T cells sorted from blood. Receptor source: a man between 25 and 39 years old in good health.

In DNA, the CDR3 is TGTGCCAGCAGCGCTGCGCCCGGACCTTCCTACGAGCAGTACTTC. Encoded protein: CASSAAPGPSYEQYF. The chain carries TRBV9 and TRBJ2-7; D gene uncertain. The CDR3 is 15 residues long. The V end lost 3 bases, the J end lost 1 base, and 14 bases lay between the germline ends. The V gene's germline CDR1 is SGDLS and CDR2 YYNGEE.

The chain carries TRBV15 and TRBJ2-7, with D maybe TRBD2 (5 bases). Trimming removed 0 bases from V and 4 bases from J, with 16 bases in between. Per the germline V gene, CDR1 is LNHNV and CDR2 is YYDKDF (reference sequence). The CDR3 contains 16 residues. The CDR3 region is CATSRDRDRAQYEQYF. In DNA, the CDR3 is TGTGCCACCAGCAGAGACCGGGATCGGGCCCAATACGAGCAGTACTTC.